Each of the 10 T cell receptor beta chains below was sequenced from the same sample in a study of blood T cell repertoires in COVID-19. Method: immunoSEQ multiplex PCR; TCRdb's copy keeps in-frame clones and lacks some. The table includes about 140,000 clones, less than 85% detected once. Sequencing input: peripheral blood. Receptors originate from a human donor in a cohort sampled during active COVID-19.

The CDR3 is CASSQELSNEQFF. As DNA, the CDR3 is TGTGCCAGCAGCCAAGAACTAAGCAATGAGCAGTTCTTC. The chain joins TRBV3-1 (or the pseudogene TRBV3-2) to TRBJ2-1; D unclear. The V end lost 0 bases, the J end lost 6 bases, and 6 bases lay between the germline ends. The V gene's germline CDR1 is LGHDT and CDR2 YNNKEL (reference sequence). The CDR3 is 13 amino acids.

The chain is built from TRBV23-1 and TRBJ2-7; TRBD2 is a possible D gene (9 bases). TRBV23-1 is known as an ORF, though its function is uncertain. Trimming stripped 2 bases from V and 3 bases from J, with 23 bases between. The CDR3 totals 18 residues. This CDR3 is CASSQVTREGTGNYEQYF. The CDR3 DNA follows: TGCGCCAGCAGTCAAGTAACGCGGGAGGGGACAGGAAACTACGAGCAGTACTTC.

The gene calls are TRBV19 and TRBJ2-3; 8 bases map to TRBD2. Looked up from germline, CDR1 is LNHDA and CDR2 is SQIVND (reference sequence). CDR3 length: 17 amino acids. The ends lost 6 bases at V and 1 base at J; junction bases unmatched: 12. CDR3 protein: CASSPAIRGGGTDTQYF. For the CDR3, the DNA is TGTGCCAGTAGCCCCGCCATACGGGGGGGTGGCACAGATACGCAGTATTTT.

This chain uses TRBV5-1 with TRBJ1-5; D is unresolved. This CDR3 has 15 residues. V was shortened by 0 bases and J by 0 bases, with 7 bases between the two germline ends. The V gene's germline CDR1 is SGHRS and CDR2 YFSETQ. The chain's CDR3 is CASSLDGDSNQPQHF. DNA of the CDR3: TGCGCCAGCAGCTTGGACGGGGATAGCAATCAGCCCCAGCATTTT.

This clone appeared once. The chain links TRBV2 to TRBJ2-5, with 8 bases matching TRBD1. V was clipped by 4 bases and J by 5 bases; unmatched bases: 12. The CDR3 runs 16 residues. Germline V gives CDR1 SNHLY, CDR2 FYNNEI. CDR3 protein: CASSANAGGLRETQYF. For the CDR3, the DNA is TGTGCCAGCAGTGCTAACGCAGGGGGCCTCCGTGAGACCCAGTACTTC. Combining the CDR3 with reference TRBV2 and TRBJ2-5 gives the whole variable domain EPEVTQTPSHQVTQMGQEVILRCVPISNHLYFYWYRQILGQKVEFLVSFYNNEISEKSEIFDDQFSVERPDGSNFTLKIRSTKLEDSAMYFCASSANAGGLRETQYFGPGTRLLVL.

The J gene is TRBJ1-6, the V gene TRBV6-5, with 7 bases aligning to TRBD1. In germline, CDR1 is MNHEY, CDR2 SVGAGI. J gave up 10 bases and V 4 bases, and 10 bases lay outside the gene matches. The CDR3 loop spans 15 amino acids. The CDR3 spells CASSFQRGQASPLHF. CDR3 nucleotides: TGTGCCAGCAGTTTCCAAAGGGGGCAGGCATCACCCCTCCACTTT.

The chain carries TRBV19 and TRBJ2-5; 8 bases line up with TRBD2. CDR3 length: 16 amino acids. CDR1 LNHDA and CDR2 SQIVND come from the germline V gene (reference sequence). J gave up 4 bases and V 5 bases, and 12 bases lay outside the gene matches. The CDR3 sequence is CASSLGLAGSGETQYF. CDR3 bases: TGTGCCAGTAGTCTGGGATTAGCGGGGTCGGGAGAGACCCAGTACTTC. Full variable domain (missing parts from reference TRBV19 and TRBJ2-5): DGGITQSPKYLFRKEGQNVTLSCEQNLNHDAMYWYRQDPGQGLRLIYYSQIVNDFQKGDIAEGYSVSREKKESFPLTVTSAQKNPTAFYLCASSLGLAGSGETQYFGPGTRLLVL.

The chain joins TRBV27 to TRBJ2-2; a weak D match, TRBD2 (6 bases). CDR1 MNHEY and CDR2 SMNVEV come from the germline V gene (reference sequence). There are 15 residues in the CDR3. Trimming stripped 6 bases from V and 1 base from J, with 12 bases between. Here the CDR3 DNA reads TGTGCCAGCAGGCCCTGGGGGGAGAACACCGGGGAGCTGTTTTTT. Translating gives CASRPWGENTGELFF.

The V call is TRBV4-3, the J call TRBJ1-5; D is unresolved. The CDR3 runs to 15 residues. With 0 bases removed from V and 0 bases from J, the gap between germline ends came to 6 bases. Germline CDR1 and CDR2: LGHNA and YSLEER. As DNA, the CDR3 is TGCGCCAGCAGCCAAGACCGGGATAGCAATCAGCCCCAGCATTTT. Its translation: CASSQDRDSNQPQHF.

V gene TRBV28 combines with J gene TRBJ1-3, with D possibly matching TRBD1 (6 bases). With 10 bases removed from V and 1 base from J, the gap between germline ends came to 14 bases. Germline loops: CDR1 MDHEN, CDR2 SYDVKM. CDR3 length: 14 amino acids. The CDR3, as DNA: TGTGCCACCACACGGGGGGCTTCTGGAAACACCATATATTTT. Translated, it gives CATTRGASGNTIYF.